Listed here are 19 T cell receptor beta chains from one sample, sequenced in a study of cytomegalovirus exposure and HLA in healthy donors. Generated by immunoSEQ multiplex PCR, the TCRdb table keeps only in-frame clones and is missing some. The sample records tens of thousands of clones, 80% to 95% being singletons. The sequenced sample was PBMCs. The source is a woman in her twenties or thirties in good health and CMV-seronegative.

The rearrangement uses TRBV27 and TRBJ2-1; 8 positions match TRBD2. J was trimmed by 2 bases and V by 3 bases; bases with no gene match: 3. The CDR3 runs to 15 residues. The germline gives CDR1 MNHEY, CDR2 SMNVEV (reference sequence). The CDR3 here is CASSLAGGAYNEQFF. The CDR3 nucleotides are TGTGCCAGCAGTTTGGCGGGGGGCGCCTACAATGAGCAGTTCTTC.

The rearrangement joins TRBV27 to TRBJ1-1, with D tentatively TRBD1 (6 bases). CDR1 and CDR2 from the germline V gene are MNHEY and SMNVEV (reference sequence). The CDR3 length is 13 residues. Trimming took off 5 bases at V and 5 bases at J, with 12 bases between the two ends. CDR3 protein: CASSPRQVTEAFF. In DNA, the CDR3 is TGTGCCAGCAGTCCCCGACAGGTTACTGAAGCTTTCTTT.

This chain links TRBV28 with TRBJ1-4; no reliable D call. Germline V gene sequence: CDR1 MDHEN, CDR2 SYDVKM. This CDR3 region has 11 residues. V was shortened by 8 bases and J by 8 bases, with 9 bases between the two germline ends. The CDR3 region has the DNA TGTGCCAGCGCGCACAGAGAAAAACTGTTTTTT. Amino acids: CASAHREKLFF. The full variable domain, with the rest looked up from reference TRBV28 and TRBJ1-4, is DVKVTQSSRYLVKRTGEKVFLECVQDMDHENMFWYRQDPGLGLRLIYFSYDVKMKEKGDIPEGYSVSREKKERFSLILESASTNQTSMYLCASAHREKLFFGSGTQLSVL.

This chain links TRBV6-6 with TRBJ2-7, with D perhaps TRBD1 (5 bases). This CDR3 is 15 amino acids long. V was shortened by 0 bases and J by 2 bases, with 11 bases between the two germline ends. Germline CDR1 and CDR2: MNHNY and SVGAGI (reference sequence). This chain's CDR3 is CASSYSTGSAYEQYF. DNA of the CDR3: TGTGCCAGCAGTTACTCTACAGGCTCAGCCTACGAGCAGTACTTC.

This chain connects TRBV6-4 to TRBJ2-5, with D unresolved. V was pared by 6 bases and J by 6 bases, with 20 bases between. The CDR3 spans 15 residues. Germline-derived CDR1 and CDR2 are MRHNA and SNTAGT. Written as DNA, the CDR3 is TGTGCCAGCAGCCCCGTAAAAGGAGTTGAACAGACCCAGTACTTC. Its translation: CASSPVKGVEQTQYF.

The V and J genes are TRBV2 and TRBJ2-7; TRBD2 might be the D (6 bases). V was shortened by 6 bases and J by 4 bases, with 13 bases between the two germline ends. In germline, CDR1 is SNHLY, CDR2 FYNNEI. This CDR3 is built from 13 residues. This CDR3 reads CASSSGRGYEQYF. CDR3 in DNA: TGTGCCAGCAGCTCGGGACGGGGGTACGAGCAGTACTTC.

The rearrangement uses TRBV7-9 and TRBJ2-1; D perhaps matches TRBD1 (5 bases). Trimming removed 3 bases at V and 8 bases at J, with 14 bases between. CDR1 is SEHNR and CDR2 is FQNEAQ in the germline V gene (reference sequence). The CDR3 has 14 residues. The CDR3: CASSFRRDGYEQFF. In DNA, the CDR3 is TGTGCCAGCAGCTTCCGCAGGGATGGATATGAGCAGTTCTTC.

This rearrangement joins TRBV6-5 to TRBJ1-2; the D gene is possibly TRBD1 (5 bases). This CDR3 spans 14 amino acids. Germline CDR1 and CDR2: MNHEY and SVGAGI. The V end was cut by 0 bases, the J end by 6 bases, with 11 bases between. Written as DNA, the CDR3 is TGTGCCAGCAGTTACTCGTTCCAGGGTAATGGCTACACCTTC. Translating gives CASSYSFQGNGYTF.

The chain employs TRBV5-1 and TRBJ2-2, with TRBD2 matching over 8 bases. V lost 0 bases to trimming and J lost 0 bases; unmatched junction nucleotides: 10. The CDR3 runs 19 residues. The germline V gene encodes CDR1 SGHRS and CDR2 YFSETQ. CDR3 amino acids: CASSLARRGRGANTGELFF. Here the CDR3 DNA reads TGCGCCAGCAGCTTGGCCCGACGTGGGCGGGGGGCGAACACCGGGGAGCTGTTTTTT. Based on the CDR3 plus reference TRBV5-1 and TRBJ2-2, the full variable domain is KAGVTQTPRYLIKTRGQQVTLSCSPISGHRSVSWYQQTPGQGLQFLFEYFSETQRNKGNFPGRFSGRQFSNSRSEMNVSTLELGDSALYLCASSLARRGRGANTGELFFGEGSRLTVL.

The chain combines TRBV7-2 with TRBJ2-1; D might be TRBD1 (6 bases). Trimming took off 5 bases at V and 8 bases at J, with 16 bases between the two ends. Germline assignment: CDR1 SGHTA and CDR2 FQGNSA. This CDR3 comprises 14 residues. The CDR3 is CASSHRGMNHEQFF. CDR3 nucleotide sequence: TGTGCCAGCAGCCATAGGGGGATGAACCATGAGCAGTTCTTC.

The V call is TRBV9, the J call TRBJ2-1; 10 bases match TRBD1. CDR3 length: 15 residues. Germline V gives CDR1 SGDLS, CDR2 YYNGEE. Trimming cost V 4 bases and J 7 bases; bases outside gene matches: 8. The CDR3 spells CASSSRQGAMNEQFF. CDR3 DNA: TGTGCCAGCAGCTCCCGACAGGGGGCGATGAATGAGCAGTTCTTC.

The V gene is TRBV29-1, the J gene TRBJ1-1; D is unresolved. Germline CDR1 and CDR2: SQVTM and ANQGSEA. Deletions cut 7 bases from V and 5 bases from J, with 17 bases between. The CDR3 is 13 amino acids. In DNA, the CDR3 is TGCAGCGGACAAAGGTCCACGGGGACTGAAGCTTTCTTT. Translation gives CSGQRSTGTEAFF.

The chain recombines TRBV11-2 with TRBJ2-1, with a weak D call TRBD2 (5 bases). Germline V gives CDR1 SGHAT, CDR2 FQNNGV. The CDR3 runs 17 residues. Between the trimmed V and J ends, which lost 5 bases and 7 bases, there was a span of 24 bases. The CDR3 sequence: CASSRNSDSLGGNEQFF. CDR3 DNA: TGTGCCAGCAGCCGAAATAGCGACTCACTAGGTGGTAATGAGCAGTTCTTC.

CDR3 sequence (DNA): TGTGCCAGCAGCGTAGGGACAGCTTACCTTTCTGGGGCCAACGTCCTGACTTTC. Amino acid sequence: CASSVGTAYLSGANVLTF. The chain uses TRBV9 and TRBJ2-6; possibly TRBD1 for D (6 bases). V dropped 0 bases and J dropped 1 base, with 14 bases sitting between them. CDR1 is SGDLS and CDR2 is YYNGEE in the germline V gene. The CDR3 is 18 amino acids.

The rearrangement links TRBV19 to TRBJ2-3, with D perhaps matching TRBD2 (5 bases). The CDR3 length is 16 residues. Trimming took off 6 bases at V and 1 base at J, with 17 bases between the two ends. Germline CDR1 reads LNHDA; CDR2 reads SQIVND (reference sequence). CDR3 DNA sequence: TGTGCCAGTAGCCGTCTTAAGGGAGCGGGCACAGATACGCAGTATTTT. It is translated as CASSRLKGAGTDTQYF.

V gene TRBV7-8 combines with J gene TRBJ1-5; a weak D match, TRBD1 (5 bases). The CDR3 contains 16 residues. The V end was cut by 1 base, the J end by 7 bases, with 17 bases between. Germline values: CDR1 SGHVS, CDR2 FQNEAQ. CDR3 amino acids: CASSLGGQAGDQPQHF. The CDR3 DNA reads TGTGCCAGCAGCTTAGGTGGGCAGGCGGGGGACCAGCCCCAGCATTTT. Using reference TRBV7-8 and TRBJ1-5 for the parts outside the CDR3, the full variable domain is GAGVSQSPRYKVAKRGQDVALRCDPISGHVSLFWYQQALGQGPEFLTYFQNEAQLDKSGLPSDRFFAERPEGSVSTLKIQRTQQEDSAVYLCASSLGGQAGDQPQHFGDGTRLSIL.

The chain recombines TRBV7-8 with TRBJ1-3; D call uncertain. Per germline, CDR1 SGHVS and CDR2 FQNEAQ. This CDR3 contains 15 residues. The germline V and J ends were trimmed by 0 bases and 7 bases, with 13 bases remaining between them. As DNA, the CDR3 is TGTGCCAGCAGCTTAGCAGAGGGAGTAAGGAACACCATATATTTT. Translated: CASSLAEGVRNTIYF.

This chain connects TRBV6-5 to TRBJ1-5; 7 bases are a match to TRBD1. V shed 6 bases, J shed 2 bases, and the junction held 1 base outside the gene matches. The CDR3 loop spans 13 amino acids. Germline V lookup: CDR1 MNHEY, CDR2 SVGAGI. Here the CDR3 DNA reads TGTGCCAGCAGGACAGGGCGCAATCAGCCCCAGCATTTT. It is translated as CASRTGRNQPQHF.

V is TRBV2 and J is TRBJ1-2; TRBD1 might be the D (6 bases). V dropped 0 bases and J dropped 8 bases, with 13 bases sitting between them. The CDR3 sequence is 14 residues long. Germline V gives CDR1 SNHLY, CDR2 FYNNEI. CDR3 DNA sequence: TGTGCCAGCAGTGAAGCTAACAGGGTGGAGGGCTACACCTTC. Amino acids: CASSEANRVEGYTF. Variable domain in full (rest from reference TRBV2 and TRBJ1-2): EPEVTQTPSHQVTQMGQEVILRCVPISNHLYFYWYRQILGQKVEFLVSFYNNEISEKSEIFDDQFSVERPDGSNFTLKIRSTKLEDSAMYFCASSEANRVEGYTFGSGTRLTVV.